One sample yielded the 22 T cell receptor beta chains listed below, sequenced in a study of spatial heterogeneity in lung cancer. One entry per CDR3 protein, called by TCRdb with MiXCR from the 5' RACE reads. The data contain under 150,000 distinct CDR3 sequences, 10% to 15% of them singletons. As to time point: blood at routine non-recurrence follow-up after resection. Unsorted whole RNA from tumor, nontumor lung or frozen PBMC underwent sequencing. The sequencing used PBMCs, collected at follow-up. These receptors originate from a male donor with early-stage non-small cell lung cancer.

V and J are TRBV30 and TRBJ2-1; D is unclear. CDR3 length: 13 residues. The V gene lost 5 bases and the J gene lost 0 bases, with 8 bases spanning the gap. CDR1 is GTSNPN, CDR2 SVGIG, per germline (reference sequence). This CDR3 is CAWELLSYNEQFF. For the CDR3, the DNA is TGTGCCTGGGAACTCCTCTCCTACAATGAGCAGTTCTTC. The complete variable domain, with remaining parts taken from reference TRBV30 and TRBJ2-1, reads SQTIHQWPATLVQPVGSPLSLECTVEGTSNPNLYWYRQAAGRGLQLLFYSVGIGQISSEVPQNLSASRPQDRQFILSSKKLLLSDSGFYLCAWELLSYNEQFFGPGTRLTVL.

The chain joins TRBV20-1 to TRBJ2-7; 7 bases are shared with TRBD2. Germline V CDR1 and CDR2: DFQATT, SNEGSKA (reference sequence). The J segment lost 7 bases and the V segment lost 2 bases, leaving 14 bases of the junction unmatched. The CDR3 length is 15 residues. CDR3: CSARSSGRSVLEQYF. CDR3 sequence (DNA): TGCAGTGCTAGATCTTCCGGGAGGTCCGTCTTGGAGCAGTACTTC.

The rearrangement joins TRBV12-3 or TRBV12-4 to TRBJ2-7; no clear D. Trimming removed 6 bases at V and 0 bases at J, with 15 bases between. The CDR3 consists of 15 residues. CDR3 residues: CASSPPGWSSYEQYF. CDR3 DNA: TGTGCCAGCAGCCCCCCCGGGTGGAGCTCCTACGAGCAGTACTTC.

V is TRBV2 and J is TRBJ1-2; D is perhaps TRBD1 (6 bases). The CDR3 totals 16 residues. V was cut by 0 bases and J by 4 bases, with 15 bases left in between. Per the germline V gene, CDR1 is SNHLY and CDR2 is FYNNEI. CDR3 in DNA: TGTGCCAGCAGTGAAGCGCGTCTAGGACAGATCTATGGCTACACCTTC. Amino acid sequence: CASSEARLGQIYGYTF.

The chain joins TRBV3-1 to TRBJ2-3, with 9 bases that match TRBD1. This CDR3 spans 15 amino acids. Germline CDR1 reads LGHDT; CDR2 reads YNNKEL (reference sequence). The V gene end was trimmed by 5 bases and the J gene end by 5 bases; junction bases not matched to a gene: 8. The CDR3 sequence is CASSGAQGAVDTQYF. CDR3 DNA: TGTGCCAGCAGCGGAGCACAGGGGGCTGTAGATACGCAGTATTTT.

This clonotype was observed a few times. The gene calls are TRBV20-1 and TRBJ1-6; TRBD1 agrees at 9 bases. Unmatched junction bases numbered 9, after V lost 5 bases and J lost 10 bases. CDR3 length: 14 amino acids. Germline V gene lookup returns CDR1 DFQATT and CDR2 SNEGSKA (reference sequence). The CDR3: CSADDRGIRSPLHF. CDR3 nucleotide sequence: TGCAGTGCTGACGACAGGGGGATTCGATCACCCCTCCACTTT.

The V gene is TRBV9, the J gene TRBJ2-3; D not certain. The CDR3 runs to 15 residues. Trimming left V 0 bases short and J 1 base short, with 9 bases between. Per germline, CDR1 SGDLS and CDR2 YYNGEE. Written as DNA, the CDR3 is TGTGCCAGCAGCGTAGATCCGGGTGGCACAGATACGCAGTATTTT. Protein: CASSVDPGGTDTQYF.

There are many counts of this clonotype. The rearrangement uses TRBV11-2 and TRBJ2-3; TRBD2 agrees at 8 bases. After removal of 6 bases from V and 6 bases from J, the junction contained 5 bases not matched to a gene. Germline-derived CDR1 and CDR2 are SGHAT and FQNNGV. This CDR3 has 13 residues. As DNA, the CDR3 is TGTGCCAGCAGTCGGGGGGGCCTGGATACGCAGTATTTT. This gives the protein CASSRGGLDTQYF.

The chain uses TRBV20-1 and TRBJ2-7, with D tentatively TRBD1 (5 bases). V lost 0 bases and J lost 0, with 18 bases in between. The CDR3 has 17 residues. Germline loops: CDR1 DFQATT, CDR2 SNEGSKA (reference sequence). CDR3 residues: CSARDLQPPGYSYEQYF. CDR3 coding DNA: TGCAGTGCTAGAGATCTCCAGCCTCCAGGGTACTCCTACGAGCAGTACTTC.

This clonotype was counted between two and nine times. The chain's CDR3 is CASRVGGVPEAFF. DNA of the CDR3: TGTGCCAGCAGGGTAGGGGGGGTGCCTGAAGCTTTCTTT. V is TRBV28 and J is TRBJ1-1, with a tentative D call TRBD1 (6 bases). Germline CDR1 MDHEN, CDR2 SYDVKM. The CDR3 consists of 13 residues. V was shortened by 6 bases and J by 6 bases, with 14 bases between the two germline ends.

This chain uses TRBV5-1 with TRBJ2-6, with D possibly called TRBD1 or TRBD2 (5 bases each). This CDR3 is 16 amino acids long. Per the germline V gene, CDR1 is SGHRS and CDR2 is YFSETQ. V was trimmed by 0 bases and J by 0 bases, leaving 7 bases between them. The CDR3 DNA is TGCGCCAGCAGCTTGGCCGGGACCTCTGGGGCCAACGTCCTGACTTTC. Its translation: CASSLAGTSGANVLTF. The complete variable domain, with remaining parts taken from reference TRBV5-1 and TRBJ2-6, reads KAGVTQTPRYLIKTRGQQVTLSCSPISGHRSVSWYQQTPGQGLQFLFEYFSETQRNKGNFPGRFSGRQFSNSRSEMNVSTLELGDSALYLCASSLAGTSGANVLTFGAGSRLTVL.

In its sample, this clonotype was seen many times. The chain uses TRBV7-9 and TRBJ1-2; D may be TRBD1 (5 bases). This CDR3 is 17 amino acids long. CDR1 and CDR2 (germline): SEHNR, FQNEAQ (reference sequence). Trimming stripped 5 bases from V and 6 bases from J, with 25 bases between. The CDR3 nucleotides read TGTGCCAGCAGCCTAGGGGCCCAGACAGCGGGGATCGATGGCTACACCTTC. Residues: CASSLGAQTAGIDGYTF.

Only a few counts were recorded for this clonotype. The chain couples TRBV4-3 to TRBJ1-2; D is uncertain. V dropped 0 bases and J dropped 5 bases, with 10 bases sitting between them. The germline CDR1 and CDR2 sequences are LGHNA and YSLEER. CDR3 length equals 14 residues. The CDR3 loop is CASSQEPRWYGYTF. In DNA form, the CDR3 reads TGCGCCAGCAGCCAAGAACCCCGATGGTATGGCTACACCTTC.

This clonotype was observed a few times. The chain couples TRBV7-3 to TRBJ1-6; D gene ambiguous. V was trimmed by 4 bases and J by 9 bases, leaving 10 bases between them. The CDR3 spans 13 residues. CDR1 SGHTA and CDR2 FQGTGA come from the germline V gene. The CDR3 bases are TGTGCCAGCAGCTCGACCGGGAGTTCACCCCTCCACTTT. Amino acids: CASSSTGSSPLHF.

This clonotype was seen only a few times. This rearrangement joins TRBV4-3 to TRBJ2-7; TRBD1 matches 10 bases. The V segment lost 1 base and the J segment 6 bases; nucleotides outside the gene matches: 3. Germline lookup yields CDR1 LGHNA and CDR2 YSLEER. The CDR3 spans 14 residues. DNA of the CDR3: TGCGCCAGCAGCCAAGCGGACAGGGGGAGCGAGCAGTACTTC. Translated, it gives CASSQADRGSEQYF.

In this sample, this clonotype turned up once. This sequence joins TRBV10-1 and TRBJ1-5; a possible D gene is TRBD1 (5 bases). This CDR3 spans 15 amino acids. Per germline, CDR1 WNHNN and CDR2 SYGVQD (reference sequence). V was clipped by 3 bases and J by 3 bases, with 12 bases between them. The CDR3 here is CASSDGQGLNQPQHF. The CDR3 DNA is TGCGCCAGCAGTGATGGTCAGGGCCTCAATCAGCCCCAGCATTTT.

This rearrangement joins TRBV4-1 to TRBJ2-1; possibly TRBD1 for D (6 bases). This CDR3 is built from 15 residues. V was cut by 4 bases and J by 1 base, with 11 bases left in between. CDR1 and CDR2 (germline): MGHRA, YSYEKL. Here the CDR3 DNA reads TGCGCCAGCAGCCTCCTCGGACAGTCCTACAATGAGCAGTTCTTC. Translation: CASSLLGQSYNEQFF.

There are many counts of this clonotype. This chain joins TRBV10-3 and TRBJ2-7; possible D gene TRBD1, 5 bases. Between the trimmed V and J ends, which lost 2 bases and 2 bases, there was a span of 13 bases. Germline CDR1 and CDR2: ENHRY and SYGVKD. The CDR3 has 15 residues. CDR3 DNA sequence: TGTGCCATCAGTGAGCAGGGCAGCCGAACCTACGAGCAGTACTTC. Its protein is CAISEQGSRTYEQYF.

This clonotype was seen at least ten times. The chain links TRBV20-1 to TRBJ1-2, with 9 bases lining up with TRBD1. J gave up 2 bases and V 1 base, and 2 bases lay outside the gene matches. Per the germline V gene, CDR1 is DFQATT and CDR2 is SNEGSKA (reference sequence). The CDR3 covers 14 residues. The DNA of the CDR3 is TGCAGTGCTAGAGTAGGGACAGGGAACTATGGCTACACCTTC. Translation gives CSARVGTGNYGYTF.

The table lists this clonotype with many counts. The chain couples TRBV15 to TRBJ1-2; a possible D gene is TRBD1 (5 bases). Germline V lookup: CDR1 LNHNV, CDR2 YYDKDF (reference sequence). V lost 0 bases, J lost 8 bases, and 13 bases lay in between. The CDR3 is 14 amino acids. The DNA of the CDR3 is TGTGCCACCAGCAGAGAGGGACGGTCCCGGGGCTACACCTTC. Translating it yields CATSREGRSRGYTF.

This clonotype was observed many times. This chain connects TRBV28 to TRBJ1-1; possible D gene TRBD1, 5 bases. The length of the CDR3 is 15 residues. Trimming cost V 2 bases and J 0 bases, with 10 bases left between them. The germline V gene has CDR1 MDHEN and CDR2 SYDVKM. In DNA, the CDR3 is TGTGCCAGCAGTTTAATGGACACCGTGAACACTGAAGCTTTCTTT. Translating it yields CASSLMDTVNTEAFF.

As regards this clonotype: A read error may produce the germline difference seen at one junction end. V and J are TRBV20-1 and TRBJ1-6; the D gene is possibly TRBD1 (5 bases). This CDR3 spans 14 amino acids. CDR1 and CDR2 (germline): DFQATT, SNEGSKA (reference sequence). CDR3 DNA: TGCAGTGCTAGAGAGGGGGATTATAATTCGCCCCTCCACTTT. Translating it yields CSAREGDYNSPLHF.